The next 25 T cell receptor beta chains were all read from a single sample in a study of cytomegalovirus exposure and HLA in healthy donors. 13 Jbeta primers and 60 Vbeta primers were used for the PCR. Only in-frame clones appear in the TCRdb table, and some are missing; sequencing was by immunoSEQ multiplex PCR. The table records tens of thousands of clones, about 66% of them present only once. Sequencing input: PBMCs. The receptors come from a man in his 60s in good health and CMV-seropositive.

In this sample, this clone turned up a few times. This chain joins TRBV9 and TRBJ2-7; possible D gene TRBD2, 7 bases. The CDR3 spans 17 residues. V dropped 3 bases and J dropped 3 bases, with 22 bases sitting between them. Germline V gene data show CDR1 as SGDLS and CDR2 as YYNGEE. CDR3 nucleotides: TGTGCCAGCAGCGAGAAGGGGGGGTTATCGGGAGTCTACGAGCAGTACTTC. It encodes CASSEKGGLSGVYEQYF.

J is TRBJ2-7 and V is TRBV11-3; TRBD2 might be the D (5 bases). The V end was cut by 1 base, the J end by 7 bases, with 8 bases between. The germline V gene encodes CDR1 SGHNT and CDR2 YENEEA. This CDR3 has 12 residues. The DNA for the CDR3 is TGTGCCAGCAGCTTAGGAACGGGGGAGCAGTACTTC. Translation: CASSLGTGEQYF.

The chain links TRBV6-6 to TRBJ1-5; TRBD1 might be the D (6 bases). Looked up from germline, CDR1 is MNHNY and CDR2 is SVGAGI (reference sequence). This CDR3 contains 15 residues. The germline V and J ends were trimmed by 6 bases and 0 bases, with 12 bases remaining between them. CDR3: CASSFLTGSNQPQHF. In DNA, the CDR3 is TGTGCCAGCAGCTTCTTGACAGGTAGCAATCAGCCCCAGCATTTT.

The chain uses TRBV27 and TRBJ2-7, with D unresolved. Trimming took off 3 bases at V and 5 bases at J, with 5 bases between the two ends. CDR1 and CDR2 from the germline V gene are MNHEY and SMNVEV (reference sequence). There are 11 residues in the CDR3. CDR3 sequence reads: CASSFYNEQYF. CDR3 bases: TGTGCCAGCAGTTTTTACAACGAGCAGTACTTC.

The chain carries TRBV27 and TRBJ2-3, with 8 bases that match TRBD2. CDR1 MNHEY and CDR2 SMNVEV come from the germline V gene (reference sequence). Trimming took 4 bases from V and 5 from J; bases not matched to a gene: 11. There are 16 residues in the CDR3. The CDR3 protein is CASSSRLGSGVDTQYF. The CDR3 DNA reads as TGTGCCAGCAGTTCCCGACTGGGTAGCGGGGTAGATACGCAGTATTTT.

This sequence joins TRBV13 and TRBJ2-1; 16 bases align to TRBD2. With 5 bases clipped from V and 9 bases from J, the junction kept 7 bases outside the gene matches. This CDR3 region has 16 residues. The germline CDR1 and CDR2 sequences are PRHDT and FYEKMQ (reference sequence). DNA of the CDR3: TGTGCCAGCAGCCCCTTGGGACTAGCGGGGGGGCTTGAGCAGTTCTTC. Protein product: CASSPLGLAGGLEQFF.

CDR3 sequence: CASSGQGISGANVLTF. For the CDR3, the DNA is TGTGCCAGTAGTGGACAGGGAATATCTGGGGCCAACGTCCTGACTTTC. The V gene is TRBV19, the J gene TRBJ2-6; 8 bases are shared with TRBD1. CDR3 size: 16 residues. Germline V gives CDR1 LNHDA, CDR2 SQIVND (reference sequence). Trimming at V came to 5 bases and at J to 1 base, leaving 4 bases not matched to a gene. Drawing the rest from reference TRBV19 and TRBJ2-6, the complete variable domain is DGGITQSPKYLFRKEGQNVTLSCEQNLNHDAMYWYRQDPGQGLRLIYYSQIVNDFQKGDIAEGYSVSREKKESFPLTVTSAQKNPTAFYLCASSGQGISGANVLTFGAGSRLTVL.

The rearrangement links TRBV30 to TRBJ1-4; 11 bases align to TRBD1. J lost 8 bases, V lost 2 bases, and 1 base had no gene match. The germline V gene has CDR1 GTSNPN and CDR2 SVGIG (reference sequence). CDR3 length equals 13 residues. Here the CDR3 DNA reads TGTGCCTGGAGTTGGACAGGGGGCGAAAAACTGTTTTTT. Protein product: CAWSWTGGEKLFF.

This chain connects TRBV9 to TRBJ1-1, with D possibly being TRBD1 (6 bases). V lost 4 bases and J 1 base, leaving 11 bases between the germline ends. This CDR3 spans 14 amino acids. Germline values: CDR1 SGDLS, CDR2 YYNGEE. As DNA, the CDR3 is TGTGCCAGCAGCCTCGGGACACAGAACACTGAAGCTTTCTTT. Its protein is CASSLGTQNTEAFF. The variable domain in full, with the rest retrieved from reference TRBV9 and TRBJ1-1, is DSGVTQTPKHLITATGQRVTLRCSPRSGDLSVYWYQQSLDQGLQFLIQYYNGEERAKGNILERFSAQQFPDLHSELNLSSLELGDSALYFCASSLGTQNTEAFFGQGTRLTVV.

The rearrangement links TRBV6-1 to TRBJ1-1; the D gene is possibly TRBD1 (5 bases). The CDR3 is made up of 14 amino acids. The germline gives CDR1 MNHNS, CDR2 SASEGT. V lost 6 bases to trimming and J lost 2 bases, with 13 bases between them. This CDR3 is CASRKATENTEAFF. The CDR3, as DNA: TGTGCCAGCAGAAAGGCGACAGAAAACACTGAAGCTTTCTTT.

The V and J genes are TRBV27 and TRBJ1-2, with TRBD1 as a possible D gene (6 bases). CDR3 length: 14 amino acids. CDR1 and CDR2 (germline): MNHEY, SMNVEV (reference sequence). Between the trimmed V and J ends, which lost 8 bases and 0 bases, there was a span of 13 bases. CDR3 nucleotide sequence: TGTGCCAGCGGTCTGGACAGAGCTAACTATGGCTACACCTTC. Its protein is CASGLDRANYGYTF.

This chain links TRBV7-9 with TRBJ1-2; maybe TRBD1 (6 bases). This CDR3 has 14 amino acids. Between the trimmed V and J ends, which lost 2 bases and 0 bases, there was a span of 7 bases. The germline gives CDR1 SEHNR, CDR2 FQNEAQ (reference sequence). The CDR3, as DNA: TGTGCCAGCAGCTTACAGGGGACTAACTATGGCTACACCTTC. As protein: CASSLQGTNYGYTF.

The rearrangement links TRBV18 to TRBJ2-6; D is perhaps TRBD1 (6 bases). The CDR3 contains 20 residues. CDR1 is KGHSH and CDR2 is LQKENI in the germline V gene. V lost 3 bases, J lost 0 bases, and 21 bases lay in between. The DNA of the CDR3 is TGTGCCAGCTCACCGAATCGGATAGGACAGCTCCGCTCTGGGGCCAACGTCCTGACTTTC. It translates to CASSPNRIGQLRSGANVLTF.

This rearrangement joins TRBV21-1 to TRBJ2-7; TRBD1, the table's D call, was not compared with the DNA. TRBV21-1 counts as a pseudogene. The CDR3 runs 14 residues. DNA for the CDR3: TGTGCCAGCAACTCCGGGACAGGGGCGGACGAGCAGTACTTC. Translating it yields CASNSGTGADEQYF.

This rearrangement joins TRBV4-3 to TRBJ2-3; TRBD2 might be the D (5 bases). From germline, CDR1 is LGHNA and CDR2 YSLEER. V shed 0 bases and J shed 0 bases, with 13 bases lying between them. This CDR3 region has 17 residues. CDR3: CASSQERAVTSTDTQYF. CDR3 DNA sequence: TGCGCCAGCAGCCAAGAGAGAGCGGTAACTAGCACAGATACGCAGTATTTT.

V is TRBV18 and J is TRBJ1-5, with 7 bases lining up with TRBD1. The V and J ends lost 3 bases and 1 base, in that order; junction bases with no gene match: 3. CDR3 size: 15 residues. Germline assignment: CDR1 KGHSH and CDR2 LQKENI. CDR3 DNA: TGTGCCAGCTCACCTGAGACAGGGAGCAATCAGCCCCAGCATTTT. Translated: CASSPETGSNQPQHF.

Only one count was recorded for this clone. The rearrangement links TRBV27 to TRBJ2-7; 16 nucleotides align to TRBD2. V dropped 5 bases and J dropped 7; count of bases not matched to a gene: 17. This CDR3 has 19 amino acids. CDR1 is MNHEY and CDR2 is SMNVEV in the germline V gene (reference sequence). This chain's CDR3 is CASSKPGLAGGRGFGEQYF. The CDR3 region has the DNA TGTGCCAGCAGTAAACCGGGACTAGCGGGAGGGAGGGGGTTTGGAGAGCAGTACTTC.

In this sample, this clone turned up a few times. J is TRBJ1-2 and V is TRBV7-8; D may be TRBD1 (5 bases). Germline V CDR1 and CDR2: SGHVS, FQNEAQ. Trimming took 1 base from V and 4 from J, leaving 7 bases between them. The CDR3 is 13 residues long. The CDR3 bases are TGTGCCAGCAGCTTAGAAGACAGCTATGGCTACACCTTC. As protein: CASSLEDSYGYTF.

The genes are TRBV19 and TRBJ1-5; D possibly corresponds to TRBD1 (5 bases). This CDR3 region has 17 residues. The germline gives CDR1 LNHDA, CDR2 SQIVND (reference sequence). V lost 1 base, J lost 0 bases, and 13 bases lay in between. The chain's CDR3 is CASSIVRGAYSNQPQHF. DNA for the CDR3: TGTGCCAGTAGTATAGTGCGCGGGGCCTATAGCAATCAGCCCCAGCATTTT. The full variable domain, in which reference TRBV19 and TRBJ1-5 provide the parts outside the CDR3, is DGGITQSPKYLFRKEGQNVTLSCEQNLNHDAMYWYRQDPGQGLRLIYYSQIVNDFQKGDIAEGYSVSREKKESFPLTVTSAQKNPTAFYLCASSIVRGAYSNQPQHFGDGTRLSIL.

This chain uses TRBV19 with TRBJ2-5; 7 nucleotides align to TRBD1. The CDR3 consists of 13 residues. Trimming cost V 7 bases and J 6 bases; bases outside gene matches: 8. Germline CDR1 is LNHDA and CDR2 is SQIVND (reference sequence). CDR3 in amino acids: CASTSTGTQTQYF. In DNA, the CDR3 is TGTGCCAGTACCTCGACAGGGACGCAGACCCAGTACTTC.

This clone was detected only a few times. The chain couples TRBV2 to TRBJ2-7; D is possibly TRBD2 (6 bases). Germline lookup yields CDR1 SNHLY and CDR2 FYNNEI. Deletions cut 7 bases from V and 6 bases from J, with 13 bases between. The CDR3 extends over 12 amino acids. CDR3 sequence reads: CASNPGRGEQYF. Here the CDR3 DNA reads TGTGCCAGCAATCCGGGGCGGGGCGAGCAGTACTTC.

The V gene is TRBV7-2, the J gene TRBJ2-1, with D perhaps matching TRBD2 (6 bases). The CDR3 sequence is 13 residues long. Trimming pared 1 base from V and 13 bases from J, leaving 14 bases between. Per the germline V gene, CDR1 is SGHTA and CDR2 is FQGNSA. DNA of the CDR3: TGTGCCAGCAGCTTAGATTCGGGGAGGAATCAGTTCTTC. It codes for CASSLDSGRNQFF.

The V and J genes are TRBV28 and TRBJ1-5; 7 positions match TRBD1. With 3 bases clipped from V and 5 bases from J, the junction kept 7 bases outside the gene matches. The CDR3 is 15 residues long. CDR1 MDHEN and CDR2 SYDVKM come from the germline V gene. CDR3 in amino acids: CASSLGQGVDQPQHF. The DNA of the CDR3 is TGTGCCAGCAGTTTGGGCCAGGGGGTCGATCAGCCCCAGCATTTT.

V usage is TRBV29-1 and J usage is TRBJ2-7; 7 nucleotides agree with TRBD1. The germline CDR1 and CDR2 sequences are SQVTM and ANQGSEA. There are 12 residues in the CDR3. V gave up 4 bases and J gave up 3 bases; unmatched junction bases: 3. Here the CDR3 DNA reads TGCAGCGTTGGGACAGGTAGCTACGAGCAGTACTTC. It specifies CSVGTGSYEQYF.

The chain couples TRBV5-1 to TRBJ2-1; 13 positions agree with TRBD2. The length of the CDR3 is 16 residues. Unmatched junction bases numbered 8, after V lost 4 bases and J lost 7 bases. CDR1 is SGHRS and CDR2 is YFSETQ in the germline V gene. The CDR3 sequence is CASSAKTSGGQNEQFF. The CDR3 DNA reads as TGCGCCAGCAGCGCCAAGACTAGCGGGGGGCAAAATGAGCAGTTCTTC.